This T cell receptor (beta chain) was recorded in a study of early T cells in non-severe SARS-CoV-2 infection. About the study: Whole-blood bulk RNA, unsorted, was sequenced, and chains were unpaired. Study results and caveats: Anti-spike CD8 specificities were favored by VDJdb matching, whose results missed private and CD4 specificities.

Germline-derived CDR1 and CDR2 are SEHNR and FQNEAQ (reference sequence). With 4 bases clipped from V and 0 bases from J, the junction kept 4 bases outside the gene matches. This CDR3 has 16 residues. This clonotype has ten or more counts. Its antigen is still unknown. The TCR library protocol was used to attach unique molecular identifiers. These identifiers were attached to individual cDNA molecules. One entry per CDR3 protein results from TCRdb running MiXCR on the 5' RACE reads. The sample holds more than 45,000 distinct CDR3 sequences, 6% to 8% seen once. This clonotype was sampled from an adult who was a healthcare worker with PCR-confirmed SARS-CoV-2 infection or an uninfected control (not recorded which). The rearrangement joins TRBV7-9 to TRBJ2-2, with 8 bases aligning to TRBD2. Here the sequenced sample was whole blood, taken at baseline. In DNA, the CDR3 is TGTGCCAGCAGCTATGCTAGCGGGTCGAACACCGGGGAGCTGTTTTTT. Its translation is CASSYASGSNTGELFF.